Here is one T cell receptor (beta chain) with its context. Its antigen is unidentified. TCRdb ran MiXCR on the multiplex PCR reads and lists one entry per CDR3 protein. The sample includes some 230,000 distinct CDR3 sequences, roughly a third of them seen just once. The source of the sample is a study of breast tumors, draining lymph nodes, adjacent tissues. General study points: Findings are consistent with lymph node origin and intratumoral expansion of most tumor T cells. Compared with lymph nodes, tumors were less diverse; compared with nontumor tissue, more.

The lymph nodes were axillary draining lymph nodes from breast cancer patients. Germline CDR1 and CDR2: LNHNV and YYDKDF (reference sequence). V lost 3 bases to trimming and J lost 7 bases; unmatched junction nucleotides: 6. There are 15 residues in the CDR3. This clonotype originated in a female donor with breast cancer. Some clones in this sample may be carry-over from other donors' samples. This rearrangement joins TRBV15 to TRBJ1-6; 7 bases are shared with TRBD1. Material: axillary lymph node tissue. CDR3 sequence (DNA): TGTGCCACCAGCAGTACCGGACAGGAAAATTCACCCCTCCACTTT. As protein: CATSSTGQENSPLHF.